This TCR beta chain was documented in a study of PD-1 blockade in classical Hodgkin lymphoma. Study summary: Patients were treated with nivolumab at 3 mg/kg, and this was given intravenously every 2 weeks. Whole-study findings and limits: TCR diversity at baseline was reported to be reduced in newly diagnosed patients relative to healthy donors.

As to this clone: Its target is not known.

This CDR3 has 14 residues. Between the trimmed V and J ends, which lost 2 bases and 6 bases, there was a span of 12 bases. The germline gives CDR1 KGHSH, CDR2 LQKENI. The time point here: cycle 4 day 1 (C4D1), after more than 5 weeks of nivolumab. Every one of the patients relapsed after autologous stem cell transplantation (brentuximab vedotin exposure was variable). Only in-frame clones appear in the TCRdb table, and some are missing; sequencing was by immunoSEQ multiplex PCR. The sample lists about 96,000 clones, about 93% occurring once. Sample: peripheral blood mononuclear cells (PBMCs), taken before the fourth cycle of nivolumab. The sequence came from a human donor with classical Hodgkin lymphoma. The gene calls are TRBV18 and TRBJ2-3, with a weak D call TRBD2 (7 bases). Here the CDR3 DNA reads TGTGCCAGCTCACCAGGCGGGGGCAGGGATACGCAGTATTTT. Translated, it gives CASSPGGGRDTQYF.